These 9 T cell receptor beta chains originate from one sample sequenced in a study of cytomegalovirus exposure and HLA in healthy donors. The table came from immunoSEQ multiplex PCR; TCRdb's copy has only in-frame clones and leaves some out. Of tens of thousands of clones listed, around nine tenths were seen once; the top ten hold 3.5% to 4%. The sample taken for sequencing was PBMCs. All receptors come from a woman in her late teens or twenties in good health and CMV-seropositive.

This chain connects TRBV27 to TRBJ2-7; 10 bases are shared with TRBD2. V dropped 7 bases and J dropped 4; count of bases not matched to a gene: 7. There are 14 residues in the CDR3. The germline V gene has CDR1 MNHEY and CDR2 SMNVEV (reference sequence). The CDR3: CASKAPSGGYEQYF. The CDR3 bases are TGTGCCAGCAAAGCCCCTAGCGGGGGATACGAGCAGTACTTC.

This chain connects TRBV9 to TRBJ2-1; D remains ambiguous. The V end was cut by 0 bases, the J end by 8 bases, with 9 bases between. This CDR3 comprises 13 residues. The germline gives CDR1 SGDLS, CDR2 YYNGEE. The CDR3 sequence is CASSVGTVHEQFF. CDR3 sequence (DNA): TGTGCCAGCAGCGTAGGTACGGTCCATGAGCAGTTCTTC.

The chain employs TRBV6-1 and TRBJ1-2; no firm D call. Germline V gene sequence: CDR1 MNHNS, CDR2 SASEGT. CDR3 length: 13 amino acids. The ends were cut back, 4 bases at V and 2 bases at J, with 8 bases in the middle. In nucleotides, the CDR3 is TGTGCCAGCAGTGGATGGCAAAACTATGGCTACACCTTC. Its protein product is CASSGWQNYGYTF.

There are a few counts of this clone. The gene calls are TRBV10-3 and TRBJ2-3; 9 bases agree with TRBD2. The CDR3 is made up of 15 amino acids. V dropped 5 bases and J dropped 3; count of bases not matched to a gene: 6. The V gene's germline CDR1 is ENHRY and CDR2 SYGVKD. The DNA for the CDR3 is TGTGCCATCAGTCCCGGCGGGGGGGGGACAGATACGCAGTATTTT. Translation: CAISPGGGGTDTQYF.

The J gene is TRBJ2-7, the V gene TRBV28; 12 bases line up with TRBD2. The trim removed 4 bases at V and 4 bases at J, leaving 2 bases unmatched. Germline assignment: CDR1 MDHEN and CDR2 SYDVKM. The CDR3 length is 14 residues. The CDR3 sequence: CASSSGLAGYEQYF. For the CDR3, the DNA is TGTGCCAGCAGTTCTGGACTAGCGGGATACGAGCAGTACTTC.

V usage is TRBV28 and J usage is TRBJ1-1, with TRBD1 as a possible D gene (5 bases). This CDR3 is built from 16 residues. V lost 7 bases to trimming and J lost 0 bases, with 18 bases between them. Germline CDR1 and CDR2: MDHEN and SYDVKM. This CDR3 is CASIGSDGAVNTEAFF. For the CDR3, the DNA is TGTGCCAGCATCGGGAGCGACGGGGCCGTGAACACTGAAGCTTTCTTT.

The chain uses TRBV6-6 and TRBJ2-1, with 11 bases fitting TRBD1. Germline V lookup: CDR1 MNHNY, CDR2 SVGAGI (reference sequence). The CDR3 is made up of 13 amino acids. The ends lost 6 bases at V and 9 bases at J; junction bases unmatched: 4. CDR3 residues: CASRDRGRSEQFF. CDR3 DNA sequence: TGTGCCAGCAGGGACAGGGGGCGCAGTGAGCAGTTCTTC.

The chain recombines TRBV27 with TRBJ1-2; 8 bases match TRBD1. CDR1 is MNHEY, CDR2 SMNVEV, per germline (reference sequence). With V trimmed by 2 bases and J by 2 bases, 1 base remained unmatched. The CDR3 contains 14 residues. The CDR3 protein is CASSLGDRNYGYTF. CDR3 DNA: TGTGCCAGCAGTTTAGGGGACAGGAACTATGGCTACACCTTC.

This chain links TRBV6-6 with TRBJ1-1, with a weak D call TRBD1 (5 bases). Trimming took 2 bases from V and 10 from J, leaving 11 bases between them. This CDR3 comprises 12 residues. The germline CDR1 and CDR2 sequences are MNHNY and SVGAGI (reference sequence). The CDR3 reads CASSYGGDGAFF. The CDR3, as DNA: TGTGCCAGCAGTTACGGGGGGGATGGAGCTTTCTTT.